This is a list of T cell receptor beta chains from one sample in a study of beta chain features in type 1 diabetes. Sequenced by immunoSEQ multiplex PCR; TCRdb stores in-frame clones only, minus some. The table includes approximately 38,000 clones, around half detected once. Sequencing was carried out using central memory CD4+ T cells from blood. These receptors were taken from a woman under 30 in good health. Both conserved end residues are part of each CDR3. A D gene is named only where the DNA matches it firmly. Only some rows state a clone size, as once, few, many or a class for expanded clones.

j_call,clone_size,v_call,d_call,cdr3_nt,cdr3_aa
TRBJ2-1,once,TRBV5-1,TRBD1,TGCGCCAGCAGCGGCCAGGACAGGCTTTACAATGAGCAGTTCTTC,CASSGQDRLYNEQFF
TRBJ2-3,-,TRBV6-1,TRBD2,TGTGCCAGCAGTGAATTCCGCGGGAGCGGAGTCGATACGCAGTATTTT,CASSEFRGSGVDTQYF
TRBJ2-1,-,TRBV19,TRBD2,TGTGCCAGTAGTTCGCTAGCGGGGGGGCCCCGCAATGAGCAGTTCTTC,CASSSLAGGPRNEQFF
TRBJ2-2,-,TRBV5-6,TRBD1,TGTGCCAGCAGCCTACCGGGACAGGGGGCCGGGGAGCTGTTTTTT,CASSLPGQGAGELFF
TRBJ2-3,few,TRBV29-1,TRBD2,TGCCCGGGACTAGCGGACGAAGATAACACAGATACGCAGTATTTT,CPGLADEDNTDTQYF
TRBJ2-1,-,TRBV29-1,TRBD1,TGCAGCGTTGGTAAAGGACAGGGGTTCAATGAGCAGTTCTTC,CSVGKGQGFNEQFF
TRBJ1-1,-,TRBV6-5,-,TGTGCCAGCACCCCGGTCAGGATGAACACTGAAGCTTTCTTT,CASTPVRMNTEAFF
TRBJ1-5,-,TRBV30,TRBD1,TGTGCCTGGAGTGTCTTGGACAGGGTCCGGCAGCCCCAGCATTTT,CAWSVLDRVRQPQHF
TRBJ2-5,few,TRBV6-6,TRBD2,TGTGCCAGCAGTTACTCGTTAGGTCGGGGGGGAGAGACCCAGTACTTC,CASSYSLGRGGETQYF
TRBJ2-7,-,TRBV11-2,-,TGTGCCAGCAGAAATCTCAGGGATCCCTACGAGCAGTACTTC,CASRNLRDPYEQYF
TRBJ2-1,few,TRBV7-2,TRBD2,TGTGCCAGCAGCTTACGAACGGGGGGTGACTCCTACAATGAGCAGTTCTTC,CASSLRTGGDSYNEQFF
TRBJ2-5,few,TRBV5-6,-,TGTGCCAGCAGCATTTGGGCAGACGAGACCCAGTACTTC,CASSIWADETQYF
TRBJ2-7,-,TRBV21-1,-,TGTGCCAGCAGTCTTCCTAGGGGATACGAGCAGTACTTC,CASSLPRGYEQYF
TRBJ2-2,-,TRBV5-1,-,TGCGCCAGCAGCTTGGCTTCGAACACGGGCGGGGAGCTGTTTTTT,CASSLASNTGGELFF
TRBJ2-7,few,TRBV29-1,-,TGCAGCGTTGAAGGCCCGGGACAATTGTCCTACGAGCAGTACTTC,CSVEGPGQLSYEQYF
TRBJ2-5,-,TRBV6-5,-,TGTGCCAGCAGTTACCCTATGGAGACCCAGTACTTC,CASSYPMETQYF
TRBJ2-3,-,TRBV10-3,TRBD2,TGTGCCATCAGGGGGGGACTAGCGGCCACAGATACGCAGTATTTT,CAIRGGLAATDTQYF
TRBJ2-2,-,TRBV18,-,TGTGCCAGCTCACCAGACACACACACCGGGGAGCTGTTTTTT,CASSPDTHTGELFF
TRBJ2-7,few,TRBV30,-,TGTGCCGGGAATGAGGCTAGCTCCTACGAGCAGTACTTC,CAGNEASSYEQYF
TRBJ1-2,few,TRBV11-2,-,TGTGCCAGCAGCTTAGTATCGGGGATCTATGGCTACACCTTC,CASSLVSGIYGYTF
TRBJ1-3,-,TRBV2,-,TGTCGAAGCACATCGGGGTCTGGAAACACCATATATTTT,CRSTSGSGNTIYF
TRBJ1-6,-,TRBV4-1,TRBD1,TGCGCCAGCAGCCAAGCCGGGACAGTCCTCAATTCACCCCTCCACTTT,CASSQAGTVLNSPLHF
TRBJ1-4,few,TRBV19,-,TGTGCCAGCGGGACCCGGGACAACCGTGAAAAACTGTTTTTT,CASGTRDNREKLFF
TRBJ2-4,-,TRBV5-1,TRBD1,TGCGCCAGCAGCCTGACAGGGGACGGGTCCAAAAACATTCAGTACTTC,CASSLTGDGSKNIQYF
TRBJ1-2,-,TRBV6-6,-,TGTGCCAGCAGAGATGGGGACACCTATGGCTACACCTTC,CASRDGDTYGYTF
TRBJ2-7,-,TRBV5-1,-,TGCGCCAGCAGCTTTGGCGGAACCTCCTACGAGCAGTACTTC,CASSFGGTSYEQYF
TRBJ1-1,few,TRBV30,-,TGTGCCTGGACCGTATCCGGTAGGAGAAACACTGAAGCTTTCTTT,CAWTVSGRRNTEAFF
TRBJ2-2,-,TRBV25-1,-,TGTGCCAGCAGAGACAGGGAGGCCGGGGAGCTGTTTTTT,CASRDREAGELFF
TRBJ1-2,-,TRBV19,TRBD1,TGTGCCAGTATCCGAATCGAGGGGGGACAGTCCCGTGGTGGCTACACCTTC,CASIRIEGGQSRGGYTF
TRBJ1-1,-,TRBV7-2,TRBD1,TGTGCCAGCAGCTTACAGGGGACAGTCGCTGAAGCTTTCTTT,CASSLQGTVAEAFF
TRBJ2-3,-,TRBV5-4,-,TGTGCCAGCAGCGGCAAATCAGGAGGCGGAGATACGCAGTATTTT,CASSGKSGGGDTQYF
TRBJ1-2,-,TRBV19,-,TGTGCCAGTAGTATGAGACAAAACTATGGCTACACCTTC,CASSMRQNYGYTF
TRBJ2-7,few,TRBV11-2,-,TGTGCCAGCAGCTTAGATCGACAGTCCTACGAGCAGTACTTC,CASSLDRQSYEQYF
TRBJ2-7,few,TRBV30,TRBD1,TGTGCCTGTGGGACAGGGAGGTACGAGCAGTACTTC,CACGTGRYEQYF
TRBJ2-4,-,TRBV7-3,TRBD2,TGTGCCAGCAGCCCGGGACTAGTAGGAAAAAACATTCAGTACTTC,CASSPGLVGKNIQYF
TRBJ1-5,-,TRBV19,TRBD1,TGTGCCACCACGACAGGGAATCGCAATCAGCCCCAGCATTTT,CATTTGNRNQPQHF
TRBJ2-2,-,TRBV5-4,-,TGTGCCAGCAGCGAGGGACTCTTACCCGGGGAGCTGTTTTTT,CASSEGLLPGELFF
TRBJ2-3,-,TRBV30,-,TGTGCCTGGAGTGTTGGCTCCCGCACAGATACGCAGTATTTT,CAWSVGSRTDTQYF
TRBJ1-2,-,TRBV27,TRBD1,TGTGCCAGCAGCTACTATACAGGGGAAGGCTACACCTTC,CASSYYTGEGYTF
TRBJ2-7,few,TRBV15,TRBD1,TGTGCCACCAGCAGAGATGGAACAGGGGGCTACGAGCAGTACTTC,CATSRDGTGGYEQYF
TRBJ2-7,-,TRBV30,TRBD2,TGTGCCTGGAGCCCCTCTAGCGGGAGAGTGTTCAACGAGCAGTACTTC,CAWSPSSGRVFNEQYF
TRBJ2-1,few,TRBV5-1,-,TGCGCCAGCAGCTCAAGCGGGCAATACAATGAGCAGTTCTTC,CASSSSGQYNEQFF
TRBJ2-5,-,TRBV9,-,TGTGCCAGCAGCGCCAGACAGTACCAAGAGACCCAGTACTTC,CASSARQYQETQYF
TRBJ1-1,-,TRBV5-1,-,TGCGCCAGCAGCTTCGCCGGGGTATACACTGAAGCTTTCTTT,CASSFAGVYTEAFF